These T cell receptor beta chains were read from a single sample in a study of T cell changes during pregnancy in multiple sclerosis. Data came from immunoSEQ multiplex PCR; TCRdb stores just in-frame clones and leaves some out. The table records some 87,000 clones, roughly 92% of them present only once. The sample consisted of peripheral blood, taken in the first trimester of pregnancy. These receptors came from a female donor with multiple sclerosis, enrolled in a pregnancy study. The CDR3 runs from the conserved cysteine through the conserved F or W. The D gene is left open where the match is weak. Not all rows give a size; the values are once, few, many and, for expanded clones, a class.

D gene	clone size	V gene	J gene	CDR3 protein	CDR3 DNA
.	few	TRBV9	TRBJ2-2	CASSPLTGNTGELFF	TGTGCCAGCAGCCCCCTGACAGGAAACACCGGGGAGCTGTTTTTT
TRBD1	.	TRBV5-1	TRBJ2-1	CASSIGQGAREQFF	TGCGCCAGCAGCATTGGACAGGGGGCTCGGGAGCAGTTCTTC
.	.	TRBV6-1	TRBJ2-7	CASRERASYEQYF	TGTGCCAGCAGGGAGCGGGCTTCCTACGAGCAGTACTTC
.	.	TRBV5-1	TRBJ1-1	CASRIPTASAEAFF	TGCGCCAGCCGCATCCCGACAGCTAGTGCTGAAGCTTTCTTT
.	.	TRBV2	TRBJ1-4	CASTINEKLFF	TGTGCCAGCACCATTAATGAAAAACTGTTTTTT
.	.	TRBV9	TRBJ2-1	CASSVGLGQSSYNEQFF	TGTGCCAGCAGCGTAGGACTTGGACAGAGCTCCTACAATGAGCAGTTCTTC
TRBD1	.	TRBV2	TRBJ1-2	CASTRDRALYGYTF	TGTGCCAGCACTAGGGACAGGGCTTTATATGGCTACACCTTC
TRBD1	.	TRBV6-6	TRBJ1-1	CASTRTGGVNTEAFF	TGTGCCAGCACCAGGACAGGGGGTGTGAACACTGAAGCTTTCTTT
TRBD1	.	TRBV5-1	TRBJ2-7	CASSSRSRTGASYEQYF	TGCGCCAGCAGCTCCAGGTCAAGAACAGGGGCTTCCTACGAGCAGTACTTC
.	.	TRBV9	TRBJ2-1	CASSGMTSDEQFF	TGTGCCAGCAGCGGGATGACTAGTGATGAGCAGTTCTTC
TRBD2	.	TRBV5-1	TRBJ2-7	CASSLDGLAGYEQYF	TGCGCCAGCAGCTTGGACGGACTAGCGGGCTACGAGCAGTACTTC
TRBD1	.	TRBV5-1	TRBJ2-1	CASSSMDRGKYNEQFF	TGCGCCAGCAGCTCCATGGACAGGGGAAAGTACAATGAGCAGTTCTTC
.	.	TRBV7-9	TRBJ1-1	CASSFLSGMNTEAFF	TGTGCCAGCAGCTTCCTATCAGGGATGAACACTGAAGCTTTCTTT
TRBD2	.	TRBV2	TRBJ2-1	CASSEGFGWLAGGPDYNEQFF	TGTGCCAGCAGTGAAGGATTTGGATGGCTAGCGGGAGGGCCTGACTACAATGAGCAGTTCTTC
TRBD1	.	TRBV19	TRBJ1-2	CATLQGNYGYTF	TGTGCCACCCTACAGGGGAACTATGGCTACACCTTC